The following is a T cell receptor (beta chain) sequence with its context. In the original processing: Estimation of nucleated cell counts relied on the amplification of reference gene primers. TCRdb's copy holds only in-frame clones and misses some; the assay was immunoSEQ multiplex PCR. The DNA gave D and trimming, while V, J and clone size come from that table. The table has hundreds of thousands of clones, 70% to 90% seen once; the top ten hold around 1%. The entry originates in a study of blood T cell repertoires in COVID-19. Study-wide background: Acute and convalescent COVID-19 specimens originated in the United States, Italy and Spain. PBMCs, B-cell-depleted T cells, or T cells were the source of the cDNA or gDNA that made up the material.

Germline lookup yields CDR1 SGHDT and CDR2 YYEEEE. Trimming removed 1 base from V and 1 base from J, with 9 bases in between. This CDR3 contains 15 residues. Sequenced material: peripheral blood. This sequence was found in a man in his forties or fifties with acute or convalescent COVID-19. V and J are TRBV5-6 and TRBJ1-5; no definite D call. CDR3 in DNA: TGTGCCAGCAGCTTGTACGGGATGAGCAATCAGCCCCAGCATTTT. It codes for CASSLYGMSNQPQHF.